One TCR beta chain is described in this entry. The sample is drawn from a study of chemoradiotherapy in HPV16-positive cancers. About the study: A couple of HPV16-positive patients' cells yielded candidate HPV-specific clones and common motifs.

The assay was immunoSEQ multiplex PCR, and TCRdb's table has in-frame clones only and misses some. The data contain approximately 13,000 clones, around nine tenths of them seen just once; the ten biggest clones take up 4.3%. Deletions cut 7 bases from V and 3 bases from J, with 11 bases between. There are 13 residues in the CDR3. The V gene's germline CDR1 is MNHEY and CDR2 SVGAGI. Material: tumor tissue, obtained from a patient who underwent chemoradiotherapy. The receptor comes from a human donor with HPV-associated anogenital cancer. The V and J genes are TRBV6-5 and TRBJ2-3; D unclear. The CDR3 DNA reads as TGTGCCAGCACGGTCAAGGGTACAGATACGCAGTATTTT. Translating gives CASTVKGTDTQYF.